This T cell receptor beta chain was documented in a study of neurological immune-mediated disorders (dated by TCRdb to about 2019). In terms of the full investigation: Peripheral blood TCR-beta repertoires from patients with HTLV-I-associated myelopathy (HAM/TSP), patients with multiple sclerosis, and healthy controls were compared in the study using UMI-based sequencing. Longitudinal samples, technical triplicates and paired sorted CD4+ and CD8+ T-cell subsets, alongside PBMC samples, were included among the roughly 96 TCR-beta libraries. The cohort comprised 68 subjects: 15 or so HAM/TSP patients, some 34 multiple sclerosis patients and around 20 healthy controls.

What the work shows at the level of the full study, not this receptor alone: Across subjects, expanded clones never shared an identical CDR3 amino acid sequence, which suggests that the TCR-beta repertoires in every group were private. TCR clonal expansion was greatest in HAM/TSP patients and smallest in MS patients, who ranked below even healthy controls.

Germline trimming: 4 bases from V, 3 bases from J; junction bases outside gene matches: 10. From a lookup of the germline V gene, CDR1 and CDR2 are MGHRA and YSYEKL. The CDR3 starts with the cysteine, ends with the phenylalanine, and has 16 residues. CDR3 DNA only is kept here, 48 bases in frame from base 1. This clonotype was picked up many times. No cognate antigen has been identified for it. One base away there is no much larger clone; base qualities are not given. cDNA was synthesized by template-switch 5'RACE using a primer with a 10-nucleotide random unique molecular identifier that tagged each TCR transcript. Every sequencing run yielded over 170 million TCR-beta sequences covering 15-18 subjects. The RNeasy kit was used to extract total RNA. TCR-beta VDJ regions were amplified with primers for the TCR constant region and the 5'RACE anchor, using the KAPA Real-time Library Amplification kit. Sample indexes and Illumina adaptors were added in a first PCR, after which library yield was increased in a second PCR. After Ampure bead purification, the roughly 650 bp TCR product was size-selected on a 2% E-gel SizeSelection system. Before pooling, libraries had their quality checked on a Bioanalyzer, their concentration measured with Qubit, and their quantity determined with the Kapa Library Quantification kit. An Illumina HiSeq 2500 sequenced the libraries paired-end 2 x 150 bp. To increase sequence diversity, roughly 24-31% phiX was spiked into each library pool. Per the original workflow: The UMI-based MiGEC pipeline processed quality-filtered reads and removed over 75% of raw TCR sequences during error correction. IMGT germline references were used for aligning VDJ genes, and each clonotype was defined as a unique CDR3 amino acid sequence together with its V-J genes. Clonal expansion, Shannon diversity and CDR3 relatedness (CalcPairwiseDistances, ClusterSamples) were evaluated with VDJtools, and phylogenetic trees were built with CLCbio workbench. Clones with at least 8 unique UMIs were defined as expanded, with this threshold being based on coefficient-of-variation modelling across technical triplicates. Using fastp trimming at Q25 and MiXCR clonotype assembly, TCRdb reanalyzed the public sequencing data and kept in-frame beta chains. Records with the same CDR3 protein are collapsed into one entry carrying the most frequent genes and DNA. These V and J calls originate from TCRdb's pipeline instead of the authors' own analysis. The table for this sample lists over 65,000 distinct CDR3 sequences; around 9.9% of them were counted only once. 1.5% to 2% of the sample goes to the ten largest clones.

Blood bank volunteers in Maryland, USA served as the healthy controls. Unsorted PBMC libraries were generated from 2 million PBMCs stored in RNAlater at -80 °C until RNA extraction. PBMCs were separated from peripheral blood using Ficoll-Hypaque density gradient centrifugation and then cryopreserved in liquid nitrogen. The sample consisted of PBMCs. The chain joins TRBV4-1 to TRBJ2-7, with 9 middle bases fitting TRBD2. This TCR came from a man over 45 in good health. The encoded CDR3 is CASSPQGLAGVYEQYF. The DNA sequence is given as TGCGCCAGCAGCCCACAGGGGTTAGCGGGAGTCTACGAGCAGTACTTC.